Listed below are T cell receptor beta chains from one sample, sequenced in a study of response to subunit inactivated influenza vaccine. A single record per CDR3 protein comes from TCRdb applying MiXCR to the RT-PCR reads. The table has approximately 480,000 distinct CDR3 sequences, around 9.9% seen once. This sample comprised PBMCs from blood, obtained roughly 46 days after vaccination. These receptors were taken from a man in his fifties who received an inactivated influenza vaccine. Each CDR3 is given with its conserved first and last residue. A D gene is named only where the DNA matches it firmly. Clone size is shown for a subset of rows, as once, few, many or a class of expanded clone.

cdr3_length	d_call	v_call	clone_size	j_call	cdr3_nt	cdr3_aa
14	.	TRBV12-3/TRBV12-4	.	TRBJ2-1	TGTGCCAGTAAGGGCTTGGAAGGGGGAAATGAGCAGTTCTTC	CASKGLEGGNEQFF
12	.	TRBV12-3/TRBV12-4	few	TRBJ1-2	TGTGCCAGCAGAACTGACGGGTATGGCTACACCTTC	CASRTDGYGYTF
12	.	TRBV20-1	.	TRBJ2-7	TGCAGTACCCGGGACACAGCCTACGAGCAGTACTTC	CSTRDTAYEQYF
14	TRBD2	TRBV9	.	TRBJ2-7	TGTGCCAGCAGCGTTGGGCTAGCGGGAGACGAGCAGTACTTC	CASSVGLAGDEQYF
13	.	TRBV5-1	few	TRBJ1-6	TGCGCCAGCAGCTTAGGGATGGATTCACCCCTCCACTTT	CASSLGMDSPLHF
15	.	TRBV6-2/TRBV6-3	.	TRBJ1-5	TGTGCCAGCAGTTACCTCGGACGTACAAATCAGCCCCAGCATTTT	CASSYLGRTNQPQHF
14	TRBD2	TRBV7-2	.	TRBJ2-5	TGTGCCAGCAGCCCCACGACTAGCGGGGGATCCAAGTACTTC	CASSPTTSGGSKYF
17	TRBD2	TRBV5-1	many	TRBJ2-2	TGCGCCAGCAGCTTGCCTCCCCCTAGCGGGAACACCGGGGAGCTGTTTTTT	CASSLPPPSGNTGELFF
15	.	TRBV6-2/TRBV6-3	.	TRBJ2-2	TGTGCCAGCAGTTACGCACAGGAGGCCACCGGGGAGCTGTTTTTT	CASSYAQEATGELFF
16	.	TRBV7-8	few	TRBJ2-3	TGTGCCAGCAGCCCCTGGGTTTTAAGGGGCACAGATACGCAGTATTTT	CASSPWVLRGTDTQYF
17	TRBD1	TRBV6-5	few	TRBJ1-5	TGTGCCAGCAGTTCCCGGGACAGGGGTTCGAGCAATCAGCCCCAGCATTTT	CASSSRDRGSSNQPQHF
13	TRBD2	TRBV20-1	.	TRBJ2-2	TGCAGTGCTAGATGGGGGGGGTCCGGGGAGCTGTTTTTT	CSARWGGSGELFF